This paragraph covers one T cell receptor beta chain sequence. Its antigen is undetermined. Method: immunoSEQ multiplex PCR; TCRdb's copy keeps in-frame clones and lacks some. This table has about 350,000 clones, about 94% appearing once. This record belongs to a study of brain T cells in children with intractable seizures. Study results and caveats: Viral specificity was inferred only from CDR3 similarity; HCMV serostatus was unknown.

Time point described: blood from clinic visit 5 months post-surgery; TSC patient then seizure free. The CDR3 is 14 amino acids. The ends lost 3 bases at V and 1 base at J; junction bases unmatched: 0. Looked up from germline, CDR1 is SGHKS and CDR2 is YYEKEE (reference sequence). This TCR came from a boy under two years old with tuberous sclerosis and intractable seizures. Sequenced here: peripheral blood, sampled roughly 5 months after surgery. The rearrangement uses TRBV5-5 and TRBJ2-3; 9 nucleotides align to TRBD1. CDR3 nucleotide sequence: TGTGCCAGCAGCTGGACAGGGGGCACAGATACGCAGTATTTT. Its protein is CASSWTGGTDTQYF.